This T cell receptor (beta chain) came from a study of blood T cell repertoires in COVID-19 (dated by TCRdb to the early 2020s). Notes on the research overall: Samples from collaborators originated in the United States, Italy and Spain and spanned both the acute and convalescent phases of COVID-19. The dataset comprised deeply sampled blood TCRbeta repertoires from subjects exposed to, actively infected with, or recovered from COVID-19. The samples were drawn from two sources: the first 160 participants of the ongoing ImmuneRACE study, and over 950 subjects contributed by 6 global collaborators. The material from the prospective study consisted of cDNA or gDNA derived from T cells, B-cell-depleted T cells, or PBMCs. Sample metadata almost always included a de-identified subject ID, COVID-19 status, age in years and sex. Where HLA class I and class II types were available, the types were taken from metadata supplied by the sample provider, not from assay-based typing. A freely available public database, intended as a resource for researchers studying the immune response to SARS-CoV-2, is where the repertoires were released. On the study overall, not on this receptor specifically: The amount of clinical and demographic metadata varied by source and participant and was provided uncurated.

At the junction V is shortened by 0 bases and J by 7 bases; bases outside the gene matches: 15. The germline V gene (reference sequence) gives CDR1 as LGHDT and CDR2 as YNNKEL. The CDR3 contains 17 residues, cysteine and valine counted. Only the CDR3 region is kept as DNA, spanning 51 bases read in frame from base 1. About this clone itself: Its specific antigen is unknown. Qualities for individual bases were not recorded, and no much larger clone is one base off.

The immunoSEQ Assay, a bias-controlled multiplex PCR, was used to amplify TCRbeta CDR3 regions from genomic DNA. In the paper's pipeline: The number of nucleated cells in each sample was estimated from the amplification of reference gene primers within the assay. To quantify the absolute abundance of each unique TCRbeta CDR3 rearrangement, sequence reads were collapsed and filtered. For each sample, productive Simpson clonality was calculated as the square root of Simpson's diversity index over productive rearrangements. In TCRdb, the immuneACCESS table is reduced to in-frame sequences with V and J assigned. These tables do not hold every clone; where another copy was compared, an unresolved V gene accounts for under half, and the others remain unexplained. D and trimming were read from the DNA, whereas the V and J calls and clone size are those reported in that table. The sample profile shows 150,000 to 200,000 clones; 70% to 85% of them were found once. 4% to 6.5% of the sample goes to the ten largest clones.

In the prospective study, participants were about 18 to 100 years old, resided in 25 or so geographic areas of the United States, and were enrolled through a virtual design. In the prospective study, participants were assigned to cohorts based on the clinical history participants reported in a screening survey and a study questionnaire. Each participant in the prospective study had whole blood, serum and a nasopharyngeal or oropharyngeal swab collected by mobile phlebotomists. Participants in the prospective study had the option to provide additional blood draws and questionnaires over a roughly two-month period. Before DNA extraction, blood samples from the prospective study were shipped at room temperature or frozen.

This TCR was recovered from a woman aged 55-75 years with acute COVID-19. Sequenced: PBMCs or T cells enriched from blood (not recorded which). The chain is assembled from TRBV3-1 (or the pseudogene TRBV3-2) and TRBJ2-7; TRBD1 fits 7 bases in the junction. The CDR3 here reads CASSQEISGQGVVEQYV. The nucleotide sequence is TGTGCCAGCAGCCAAGAGATTTCGGGGCAGGGGGTTGTAGAGCAGTACGTC.